The clone carrying this TCR beta chain appeared many times. What it binds is not known. This specimen comes from a study of early T cells in non-severe SARS-CoV-2 infection. Whole-study context: Sequencing was performed on bulk RNA from unsorted whole blood, leaving chains unpaired. Study-wide findings and caveats: VDJdb matching skewed toward anti-spike CD8 responses, missing private and CD4 specificities.

Trimming left V 6 bases short and J 4 bases short, with 18 bases between. The CDR3 has 15 residues. Germline V gene data show CDR1 as SGHVS and CDR2 as FQNEAQ. Individual cDNA molecules received unique molecular identifiers during library preparation. From the 5' RACE reads, TCRdb called clonotypes with MiXCR, one entry per CDR3 protein. The sample consists of approximately 70,000 distinct CDR3 sequences, about 10% of them appearing once. The chain uses TRBV7-8 and TRBJ2-5, with D possibly TRBD1 on 6 matching bases. The TCR sequence derives from an adult who was a healthcare worker with PCR-confirmed SARS-CoV-2 infection or an uninfected control (not recorded which). Sequenced: whole blood. CDR3 DNA sequence: TGTGCCAGCAGACGAACGCAGGGGCCCGTAGAGACCCAGTACTTC. It specifies CASRRTQGPVETQYF.